This T cell receptor beta chain comes out of a study of OX40 agonist ivuxolimab in advanced cancers. Study background: The patients received ivuxolimab by intravenous route every 2 weeks at 0.01 to 10 mg/kg.

With respect to this clone: Antigen unknown.

Study results and caveats: Clones of CD4+ and CD8+ blood T cells grew by week 6 at doses of 0.1 to 3.0 mg/kg.

Repertoires were generated with immunoSEQ multiplex PCR, while TCRdb's copy carries only in-frame clones and drops some. Counted here are approximately 76,000 clones, roughly 85% occurring once; the ten biggest clones make up approximately 0.57%. Germline V gene data show CDR1 as SGHTA and CDR2 as FQGNSA. The CDR3 sequence is 13 residues long. V lost 4 bases, J lost 6 bases, and 9 bases lay in between. The TCR was taken from an adult with an advanced solid tumor such as melanoma, head and neck, liver or kidney cancer. The J gene is TRBJ2-2, the V gene TRBV7-2; possibly TRBD1 or TRBD2 for D (5 bases each). Sequenced material: CD4+ or CD8+ T cells sorted from blood, taken in a trial of the OX40 agonist ivuxolimab. CDR3 amino acids: CASSYRDAGELFF. CDR3 sequence (DNA): TGTGCCAGCAGCTACCGGGACGCCGGGGAGCTGTTTTTT.